What follows is one T cell receptor beta chain and its context. A quantity of about 0.5 to 1 ug RNA underwent reverse transcription using random hexamers. Amplification of TCR beta CDR3 used immunoSEQ multiplex PCR across 54 Vbeta and 13 Jbeta. TCRdb reanalysed the immunoSEQ multiplex PCR reads using MiXCR and keeps one entry per CDR3 protein. The data show approximately 50,000 distinct CDR3 sequences, with roughly 94% seen just once and around 0.75% held by the top ten. The source of the sample is a study of CD8 T cells in Susac syndrome. Study at large: Clinical remission applied to roughly 8 sequenced Susac syndrome patients, and about six had active disease.

This TCR was sampled from a human donor with Susac syndrome. Sequencing was carried out using CD8+ T cells from PBMCs.

In DNA form, the CDR3 reads TGTGCTAGCTCAGATGGGCCGGATACGCAGTATTTT. This sequence encodes CASSDGPDTQYF. The V gene is TRBV12-5, the J gene TRBJ2-3; D gene unclear. This CDR3 is built from 12 residues. The V end was cut by 9 bases, the J end by 6 bases, with 13 bases between. Per the germline V gene, CDR1 is LGHNT and CDR2 is FRNRAP. Full variable domain (missing parts from reference TRBV12-5 and TRBJ2-3): DARVTQTPRHKVTEMGQEVTMRCQPILGHNTVFWYRQTMMQGLELLAYFRNRAPLDDSGMPKDRFSAEMPDATLATLKIQPSEPRDSAVYFCASSDGPDTQYFGPGTRLTVL.